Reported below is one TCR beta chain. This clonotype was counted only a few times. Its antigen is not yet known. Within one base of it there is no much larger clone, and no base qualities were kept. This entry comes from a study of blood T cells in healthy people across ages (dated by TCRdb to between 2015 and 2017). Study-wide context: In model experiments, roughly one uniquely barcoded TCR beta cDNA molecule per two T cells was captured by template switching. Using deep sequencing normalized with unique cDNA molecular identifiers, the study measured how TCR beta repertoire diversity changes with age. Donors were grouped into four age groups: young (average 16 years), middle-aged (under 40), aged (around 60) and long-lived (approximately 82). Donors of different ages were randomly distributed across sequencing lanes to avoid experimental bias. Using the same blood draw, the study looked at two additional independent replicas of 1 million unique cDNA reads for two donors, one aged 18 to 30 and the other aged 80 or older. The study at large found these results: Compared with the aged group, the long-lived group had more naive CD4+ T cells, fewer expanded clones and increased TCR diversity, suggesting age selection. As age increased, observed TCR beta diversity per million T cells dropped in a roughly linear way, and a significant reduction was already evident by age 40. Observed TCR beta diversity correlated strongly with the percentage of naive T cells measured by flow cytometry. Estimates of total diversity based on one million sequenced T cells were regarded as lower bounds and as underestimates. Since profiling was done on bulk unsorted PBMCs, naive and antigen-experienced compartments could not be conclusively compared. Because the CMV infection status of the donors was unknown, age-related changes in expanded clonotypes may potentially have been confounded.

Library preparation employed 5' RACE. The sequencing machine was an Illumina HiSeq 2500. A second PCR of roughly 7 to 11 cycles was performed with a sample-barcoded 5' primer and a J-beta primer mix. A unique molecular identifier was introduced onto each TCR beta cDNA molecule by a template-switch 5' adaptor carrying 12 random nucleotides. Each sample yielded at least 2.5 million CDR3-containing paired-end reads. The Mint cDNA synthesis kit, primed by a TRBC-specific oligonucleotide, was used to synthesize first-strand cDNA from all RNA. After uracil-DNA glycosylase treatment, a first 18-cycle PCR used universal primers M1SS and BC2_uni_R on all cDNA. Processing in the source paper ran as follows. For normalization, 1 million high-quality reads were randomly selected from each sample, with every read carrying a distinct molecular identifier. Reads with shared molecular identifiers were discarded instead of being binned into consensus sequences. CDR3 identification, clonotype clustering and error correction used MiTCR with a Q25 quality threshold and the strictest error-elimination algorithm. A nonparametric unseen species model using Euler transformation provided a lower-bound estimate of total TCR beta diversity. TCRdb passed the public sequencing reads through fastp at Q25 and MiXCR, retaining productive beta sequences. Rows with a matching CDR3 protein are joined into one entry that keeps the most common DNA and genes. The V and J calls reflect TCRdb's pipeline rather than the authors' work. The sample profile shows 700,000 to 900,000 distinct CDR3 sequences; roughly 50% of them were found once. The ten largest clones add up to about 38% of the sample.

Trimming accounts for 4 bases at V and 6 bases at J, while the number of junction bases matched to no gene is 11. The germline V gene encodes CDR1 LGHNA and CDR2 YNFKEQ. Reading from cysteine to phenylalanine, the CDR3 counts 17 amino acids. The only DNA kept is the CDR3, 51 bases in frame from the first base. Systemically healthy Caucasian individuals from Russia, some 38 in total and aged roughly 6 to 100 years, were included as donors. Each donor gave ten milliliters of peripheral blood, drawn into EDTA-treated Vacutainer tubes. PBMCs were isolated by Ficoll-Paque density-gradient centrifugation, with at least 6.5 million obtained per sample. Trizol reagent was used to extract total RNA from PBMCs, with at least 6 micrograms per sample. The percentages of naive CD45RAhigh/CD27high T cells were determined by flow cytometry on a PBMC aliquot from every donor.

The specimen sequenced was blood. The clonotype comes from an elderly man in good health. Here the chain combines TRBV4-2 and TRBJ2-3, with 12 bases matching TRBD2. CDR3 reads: CASSRRTSGTSGDTQYF. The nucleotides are TGTGCCAGCAGCCGTCGGACTAGCGGGACCTCCGGGGATACGCAGTATTTT.